The 18 T cell receptor beta chains in this list originate from one sample, sequenced in a study of low-dose radiotherapy and immunotherapy resistance in tumors. Alpha- and beta-chain coverage of first-strand cDNA came from TRAV- and TRBV-specific primers. It was with a constant-region primer and a V-primer adapter that TCRs were amplified over about 20 PCR cycles. TCRdb analysed the reads with MiXCR anew, one entry per CDR3 protein. This sample has fewer than 90,000 distinct CDR3 sequences; 18% occur once, and the top ten carry less than 6%. The time point here: before trial treatment. The starting material was PBMCs, obtained before treatment. The receptors were gathered from a male donor with prostate cancer.

This clonotype was found many times. The V gene is TRBV3-1, the J gene TRBJ1-4, with D unresolved. Per the germline V gene, CDR1 is LGHDT and CDR2 is YNNKEL (reference sequence). The CDR3 length is 14 residues. Trimming removed 1 base at V and 5 bases at J, with 8 bases between. CDR3 in amino acids: CASSQGRPNEKLFF. CDR3 in DNA: TGTGCCAGCAGCCAAGGAAGACCCAATGAAAAACTGTTTTTT.

V and J are TRBV4-2 and TRBJ1-4; D uncertain. CDR3 length: 12 amino acids. Trimming removed 2 bases from V and 6 bases from J, with 4 bases in between. Germline lookup yields CDR1 LGHNA and CDR2 YNFKEQ. CDR3 sequence reads: CASSQRDEKLFF. The CDR3 DNA is TGTGCCAGCAGCCAACGGGATGAAAAACTGTTTTTT.

Ten or more counts support this clonotype. V usage is TRBV6-1 and J usage is TRBJ2-1; 9 nucleotides line up with TRBD2. CDR1 and CDR2 (germline): MNHNS, SASEGT. This CDR3 is built from 15 residues. Germline trimming cut 5 bases from V and 7 bases from J; bases unmatched to any gene: 9. The CDR3 sequence is CASSYRAGGLNEQFF. CDR3 sequence (DNA): TGTGCCAGCAGTTACCGAGCGGGGGGCCTGAATGAGCAGTTCTTC.

This clonotype came up many times. This chain joins TRBV28 and TRBJ2-3; 7 bases fit TRBD2. CDR1 and CDR2 (germline): MDHEN, SYDVKM. The length of the CDR3 is 13 residues. V was pared by 4 bases and J by 8 bases, with 6 bases of the junction left unmatched. The CDR3 DNA is TGTGCCAGCAGTTCCGGAGCGGGACCTACGCAGTATTTT. Translated: CASSSGAGPTQYF.

The chain joins TRBV2 to TRBJ2-1, with 9 nucleotides matching TRBD1. After removal of 8 bases from V and 7 bases from J, the junction contained 12 bases not matched to a gene. The CDR3 totals 15 residues. In germline, CDR1 is SNHLY, CDR2 FYNNEI. The CDR3 loop is CASARTPGQGNEQFF. In DNA, the CDR3 is TGTGCCAGCGCGCGAACACCGGGACAGGGAAATGAGCAGTTCTTC.

J is TRBJ2-4 and V is TRBV27; no reliable D call. In germline, CDR1 is MNHEY, CDR2 SMNVEV (reference sequence). V shed 2 bases and J shed 6 bases, with 11 bases lying between them. This CDR3 has 14 amino acids. The CDR3 region is CASSLPDGRNIQYF. The CDR3 DNA sequence: TGTGCCAGCAGTTTACCAGACGGAAGAAACATTCAGTACTTC.

This clonotype was seen ten or more times. The DNA for the CDR3 is TGCAGCGTTGCGGACGCTTTCTTT. Its translation: CSVADAFF. The chain is built from TRBV29-1 and TRBJ1-1; D gene uncertain. Looked up from germline, CDR1 is SQVTM and CDR2 is ANQGSEA. The CDR3 sequence is 8 residues long. Trimming removed 4 bases at V and 11 bases at J, with 5 bases between.

This clonotype showed up just a few times. This rearrangement joins TRBV11-3 to TRBJ2-2; 7 bases fit TRBD1. The CDR3 sequence is 17 residues long. Germline assignment: CDR1 SGHNT and CDR2 YENEEA. The V segment lost 0 bases and the J segment 1 base; nucleotides outside the gene matches: 5. This chain's CDR3 is CASSLESRQGNTGELFF. The CDR3 DNA sequence: TGTGCCAGCAGCTTAGAGTCGAGACAGGGGAACACCGGGGAGCTGTTTTTT.

A remark on this clonotype: One end of the junction varies from germline; a read error may be responsible. The chain uses TRBV20-1 and TRBJ2-1; the match to TRBD1 covers 7 bases. The CDR3 runs to 13 residues. CDR1 is DFQATT and CDR2 is SNEGSKA in the germline V gene (reference sequence). The CDR3 region is CSASDYRDSKTPF. CDR3 sequence (DNA): TGCAGTGCTAGTGACTACCGGGACAGCAAAACCCCCTTC.

Ten or more counts support this clonotype. The V call is TRBV25-1, the J call TRBJ1-1; 8 nucleotides align to TRBD1. The CDR3 runs 17 residues. The V gene end was trimmed by 3 bases and the J gene end by 5 bases; junction bases not matched to a gene: 14. Germline assignment: CDR1 MGHDK and CDR2 SYGVNS. CDR3: CASSDSQGATWRTEAFF. In DNA form, the CDR3 reads TGTGCCAGCAGTGATTCTCAGGGGGCTACATGGCGGACTGAAGCTTTCTTT.

This clonotype was detected many times. The rearrangement uses TRBV19 and TRBJ2-7; D remains unclear. The CDR3 has 14 amino acids. Germline CDR1 LNHDA, CDR2 SQIVND (reference sequence). Trimming stripped 3 bases from V and 7 bases from J, with 16 bases between. This CDR3 reads CASSMYRAMGEQYF. For the CDR3, the DNA is TGTGCCAGTAGTATGTATAGGGCGATGGGTGAGCAGTACTTC.

This clonotype was seen many times. The chain uses TRBV2 and TRBJ2-7; a possible D gene is TRBD1 (6 bases). CDR1 and CDR2 (germline): SNHLY, FYNNEI. V lost 4 bases to trimming and J lost 9 bases, with 13 bases between them. This CDR3 comprises 12 residues. The CDR3 region has the DNA TGTGCCAGCAGTGGGACAGTTACAGCGCAGTACTTC. It is translated as CASSGTVTAQYF.

This clonotype was counted many times. The chain employs TRBV29-1 and TRBJ1-1, with D tentatively TRBD1 (5 bases). Trimming removed 2 bases at V and 5 bases at J, with 12 bases between. Germline CDR1 is SQVTM and CDR2 is ANQGSEA. The CDR3 consists of 13 residues. CDR3 sequence: CSVESAWGTEAFF. CDR3 coding DNA: TGCAGCGTTGAATCGGCCTGGGGGACTGAAGCTTTCTTT.

This clonotype was recorded many times. The chain couples TRBV4-1 to TRBJ1-2; D remains unclear. Germline CDR1 and CDR2: MGHRA and YSYEKL. The CDR3 sequence is 16 residues long. V was trimmed by 0 bases and J by 2 bases, leaving 13 bases between them. CDR3 region: CASSQEPYSGNYGYTF. The CDR3 DNA reads as TGCGCCAGCAGCCAAGAACCCTACAGCGGAAACTATGGCTACACCTTC.

This clonotype showed up many times. This rearrangement joins TRBV5-4 to TRBJ2-5; TRBD2 matches 8 bases. Germline V CDR1 and CDR2: SGHNT, YYREEE (reference sequence). The CDR3 loop spans 17 amino acids. Losses at the gene ends were 6 bases for V and 4 bases for J; bases not matched to a gene: 17. The CDR3 is CASIKLGAGVTSETQYF. The CDR3 nucleotides are TGTGCCAGCATCAAACTCGGAGCGGGGGTAACGTCAGAGACCCAGTACTTC.

In this sample, this clonotype turned up many times. The V and J genes are TRBV5-5 and TRBJ2-3; TRBD1 might be the D (5 bases). The ends were cut back, 2 bases at V and 0 bases at J, with 10 bases in the middle. The CDR3 is 15 amino acids. In germline, CDR1 is SGHKS, CDR2 YYEKEE (reference sequence). The chain's CDR3 is CASSFSTDSTDTQYF. CDR3 nucleotides: TGTGCCAGCAGCTTTTCGACAGATAGCACAGATACGCAGTATTTT.

This clonotype has ten or more counts. V is TRBV5-1 and J is TRBJ2-2; 9 bases line up with TRBD1. CDR3 size: 17 residues. The germline CDR1 and CDR2 sequences are SGHRS and YFSETQ. V shed 0 bases, J shed 3 bases, and the junction held 6 bases outside the gene matches. Here the CDR3 reads CASSLGVWTGDTGELFF. The CDR3 nucleotides are TGCGCCAGCAGCTTGGGGGTCTGGACAGGGGACACCGGGGAGCTGTTTTTT.

This clonotype has at least ten counts. The CDR3 coding sequence is TGTGCCAGCAGACAGGGTTTGGAAGCTTTCTTT. This codes for CASRQGLEAFF. The chain has TRBV12-3 or TRBV12-4 and TRBJ1-1, with D possibly matching TRBD1 (6 bases). V was pared by 6 bases and J by 8 bases, with 10 bases between. The CDR3 runs 11 residues.